The 21 T cell receptor beta chains below come from one sample, sequenced in a study of blood T cells in healthy people across ages. It was with a sample-barcoded 5' primer and a J-beta primer mix that a second PCR of about 6 to 12 cycles was run. TCRdb used MiXCR to reprocess the 5' RACE reads, holding one entry per CDR3 protein. The sample contains 700,000 to 900,000 distinct CDR3 sequences, 53% of which appear only once. Sequencing input: blood. These receptors were obtained from an older man in good health.

This chain joins TRBV28 and TRBJ2-1; 7 bases are a match to TRBD1. TRBJ2-7 matches the DNA end more closely, so the J call is doubtful. CDR1 is MDHEN and CDR2 is SYDVKM in the germline V gene. The CDR3 has 15 amino acids. The CDR3 protein is CASSPWTGQYNEQYF. CDR3 coding DNA: TGTGCCAGCAGTCCCTGGACAGGACAATACAATGAGCAGTACTTC.

Details on this clonotype: As the CDR3 is not closed by the conserved phenylalanine or tryptophan, this likely results from a read error. The J gene is TRBJ2-3, the V gene TRBV7-2; the D is unclear. This CDR3 is built from 15 residues. The germline V gene encodes CDR1 SGHTA and CDR2 FQGNSA. Trimming pared 2 bases from V and 8 bases from J, leaving 17 bases between. In DNA form, the CDR3 reads TGTGCCAGCAGCTTAAGAGCCGTCAAGGGCGCTACGCAGTATGTT. Translation gives CASSLRAVKGATQYV.

This clonotype has more than one count but fewer than ten. V usage is TRBV4-2 and J usage is TRBJ2-7; 11 bases agree with TRBD2. CDR1 is LGHNA, CDR2 YNFKEQ, per germline. The V gene end was trimmed by 0 bases and the J gene end by 2 bases; junction bases not matched to a gene: 18. There are 21 residues in the CDR3. This chain's CDR3 is CASSQEGSGLAGGGSTYEQYF. CDR3 coding DNA: TGTGCCAGCAGCCAAGAAGGATCGGGATTAGCGGGAGGGGGGTCGACCTACGAGCAGTACTTC.

The chain is built from TRBV2 and TRBJ1-6, with TRBD1 as a possible D gene (5 bases). Germline V gene lookup returns CDR1 SNHLY and CDR2 FYNNEI. The CDR3 sequence is 16 residues long. The V end lost 5 bases, the J end lost 10 bases, and 21 bases lay between the germline ends. Here the CDR3 reads CASSPSPGTGGSPLHF. Written as DNA, the CDR3 is TGTGCCAGCAGTCCGTCCCCAGGGACGGGCGGCTCACCCCTCCACTTT.

This clonotype has more than one count but fewer than ten. The genes are TRBV28 and TRBJ2-4; D remains unclear. The germline gives CDR1 MDHEN, CDR2 SYDVKM. The ends were cut back, 6 bases at V and 2 bases at J, with 17 bases in the middle. This CDR3 contains 16 residues. CDR3: CASSPGQGVTKNIQYF. The DNA of the CDR3 is TGTGCCAGCAGCCCCGGGCAAGGAGTGACCAAAAACATTCAGTACTTC. The entire variable domain, with the rest obtained from reference TRBV28 and TRBJ2-4, is as follows: DVKVTQSSRYLVKRTGEKVFLECVQDMDHENMFWYRQDPGLGLRLIYFSYDVKMKEKGDIPEGYSVSREKKERFSLILESASTNQTSMYLCASSPGQGVTKNIQYFGAGTRLSVL.

This sequence joins TRBV11-2 and TRBJ1-1; a possible D gene is TRBD1 (5 bases). Looked up from germline, CDR1 is SGHAT and CDR2 is FQNNGV. Trimming shortened V by 1 base and J by 1 base, and 13 bases separated the two germline ends. The CDR3 has 16 amino acids. The CDR3: CASSLAQASSNTEAFF. CDR3 coding DNA: TGTGCCAGCAGCTTAGCACAGGCGTCTTCGAACACTGAAGCTTTCTTT.

The chain has TRBV18 and TRBJ1-6, with TRBD1 as a possible D gene (5 bases). CDR1 and CDR2 (germline): KGHSH, LQKENI. The CDR3 loop spans 16 amino acids. Deletions cut 3 bases from V and 8 bases from J, with 17 bases between. The CDR3 DNA follows: TGTGCCAGCTCACCGGTGGTGGGGCAGGGTCATTCACCCCTCCACTTT. Translating it yields CASSPVVGQGHSPLHF.

This rearrangement joins TRBV7-6 to TRBJ2-5, with TRBD1 as a possible D gene (5 bases). Germline values: CDR1 SGHVS, CDR2 FNYEAQ. The CDR3 is 14 amino acids. The germline V and J ends were trimmed by 4 bases and 5 bases, with 14 bases remaining between them. The CDR3 region is CASSSRGLQETQYF. DNA for the CDR3: TGTGCCAGCAGCTCAAGGGGCCTCCAGGAGACCCAGTACTTC.

The V and J genes are TRBV5-5 and TRBJ1-2; D may be TRBD1 (5 bases). V was clipped by 0 bases and J by 8 bases, with 17 bases between them. This CDR3 contains 15 residues. Germline CDR1 is SGHKS and CDR2 is YYEKEE (reference sequence). In DNA, the CDR3 is TGTGCCAGCAGCTTGGGGCAGGGTAGCGTACGGGGCTACACCTTC. It encodes CASSLGQGSVRGYTF.

The sample holds a few counts of this clonotype. The chain links TRBV7-2 to TRBJ2-1, with 8 bases aligning to TRBD2. The ends lost 4 bases at V and 5 bases at J; junction bases unmatched: 7. In germline, CDR1 is SGHTA, CDR2 FQGNSA. There are 15 residues in the CDR3. The CDR3 here is CASSSSGRINNEQFF. DNA for the CDR3: TGTGCCAGCAGCTCGAGCGGGAGAATAAACAATGAGCAGTTCTTC.

V is TRBV6-2 or TRBV6-3 and J is TRBJ2-7; D gene unclear. The V end was cut by 5 bases, the J end by 0 bases, with 11 bases between. The CDR3 has 14 amino acids. The V gene's germline CDR1 is MNHEY and CDR2 SVGEGT. As DNA, the CDR3 is TGTGCCAGCAGTCCCGGACCCGGCTCCTACGAGCAGTACTTC. As protein: CASSPGPGSYEQYF.

The chain is built from TRBV5-1 and TRBJ2-1; possibly TRBD1 or TRBD2 for D (5 bases each). Deletions cut 2 bases from V and 5 bases from J, with 11 bases between. The CDR3 extends over 14 amino acids. Germline CDR1 reads SGHRS; CDR2 reads YFSETQ. CDR3 bases: TGCGCCAGCAGCTTACGGGACCCTAACAATGAGCAGTTCTTC. Translating it yields CASSLRDPNNEQFF. The complete variable domain, with remaining parts taken from reference TRBV5-1 and TRBJ2-1, reads KAGVTQTPRYLIKTRGQQVTLSCSPISGHRSVSWYQQTPGQGLQFLFEYFSETQRNKGNFPGRFSGRQFSNSRSEMNVSTLELGDSALYLCASSLRDPNNEQFFGPGTRLTVL.

This sequence joins TRBV6-1 and TRBJ1-2; no definite D call. The CDR3 spans 12 residues. The germline CDR1 and CDR2 sequences are MNHNS and SASEGT. Between the trimmed V and J ends, which lost 8 bases and 3 bases, there was a span of 10 bases. CDR3 sequence (DNA): TGTGCCAGCCCTGAGCCGGACTATGGCTACACCTTC. It is translated as CASPEPDYGYTF.

The V gene is TRBV27, the J gene TRBJ2-5; tentatively, D is TRBD1 (5 bases). Trimming left V 0 bases short and J 6 bases short, with 11 bases between. The CDR3 runs to 14 residues. CDR1 and CDR2 (germline): MNHEY, SMNVEV (reference sequence). This chain's CDR3 is CASSLSWGDKTQYF. As DNA, the CDR3 is TGTGCCAGCAGTTTATCGTGGGGCGACAAGACCCAGTACTTC.

This clonotype was counted a few times. V usage is TRBV7-2 and J usage is TRBJ2-3, with 7 bases aligning to TRBD2. Germline V CDR1 and CDR2: SGHTA, FQGNSA. J gave up 1 base and V 5 bases, and 18 bases lay outside the gene matches. This CDR3 spans 19 amino acids. The CDR3 DNA reads TGTGCCAGCAGCCCCCTGGGAGGGAGTAATTCCATCGGCACAGATACGCAGTATTTT. Translating it yields CASSPLGGSNSIGTDTQYF.

This clonotype showed up just a few times. The rearrangement links TRBV29-1 to TRBJ1-1; 7 nucleotides agree with TRBD1. Germline V gene sequence: CDR1 SQVTM, CDR2 ANQGSEA. Trimming cost V 4 bases and J 5 bases; bases outside gene matches: 13. The CDR3 length is 15 residues. The CDR3 bases are TGCAGCGTTGGGTTTGTCGTGCAGGGGGGGACTGAAGCTTTCTTT. It is translated as CSVGFVVQGGTEAFF.

This clonotype was seen more than once but under ten times. This chain connects TRBV28 to TRBJ2-5; D is possibly TRBD1 (6 bases). V dropped 3 bases and J dropped 2 bases, with 16 bases sitting between them. From germline, CDR1 is MDHEN and CDR2 SYDVKM. The CDR3 loop spans 16 amino acids. CDR3 sequence: CASSFLRGEGQETQYF. The CDR3 DNA reads TGTGCCAGCAGTTTCCTCAGGGGCGAGGGGCAAGAGACCCAGTACTTC.

The chain joins TRBV5-1 to TRBJ2-1; maybe TRBD2 (6 bases). CDR1 is SGHRS, CDR2 YFSETQ, per germline. The CDR3 loop spans 14 amino acids. With 4 bases removed from V and 5 bases from J, the gap between germline ends came to 13 bases. For the CDR3, the DNA is TGCGCCAGCAGCGCGACTAGGAAGAACAATGAGCAGTTCTTC. This sequence encodes CASSATRKNNEQFF.

Worth noting for this clonotype: One junction end does not reproduce the germline sequence, and a read error may be involved. This chain uses TRBV4-2 with TRBJ2-6; a possible D gene is TRBD2 (5 bases). This CDR3 comprises 15 residues. Germline V gives CDR1 LGHNA, CDR2 YNFKEQ. The CDR3 reads CASTRTDSVANVLTF. The CDR3 bases are TGTGCCAGCACCAGGACGGACTCTGTGGCCAACGTCCTGACTTTC.

The chain uses TRBV25-1 and TRBJ1-2; the D gene is possibly TRBD1 (5 bases). Between the trimmed V and J ends, which lost 2 bases and 1 base, there was a span of 17 bases. The CDR3 totals 17 residues. The germline CDR1 and CDR2 sequences are MGHDK and SYGVNS. The CDR3 here is CASSEEVPERGNYGYTF. CDR3 DNA sequence: TGTGCCAGCAGTGAAGAGGTCCCCGAAAGGGGTAACTATGGCTACACCTTC.

This chain uses TRBV20-1 with TRBJ2-4, with D maybe TRBD2 (6 bases). With the DNA end fitting TRBJ2-7 better, the J assignment may be wrong. The length of the CDR3 is 15 residues. Germline lookup yields CDR1 DFQATT and CDR2 SNEGSKA (reference sequence). The CDR3 here is CSARDTADYIYEQYF. As DNA, the CDR3 is TGCAGTGCTAGAGACACTGCGGACTATATCTACGAGCAGTACTTC.